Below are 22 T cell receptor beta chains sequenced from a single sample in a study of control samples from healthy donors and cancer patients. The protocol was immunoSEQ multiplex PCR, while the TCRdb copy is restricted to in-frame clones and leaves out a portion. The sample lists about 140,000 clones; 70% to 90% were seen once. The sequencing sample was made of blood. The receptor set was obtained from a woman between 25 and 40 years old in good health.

CDR3 coding DNA: TGTGCCAGCAGTACTAGCCTGAGCTCCTACAATGAGCAGTTCTTC. This codes for CASSTSLSSYNEQFF. The rearrangement joins TRBV27 to TRBJ2-1; a possible D gene is TRBD2 (6 bases). The CDR3 covers 15 residues. From germline, CDR1 is MNHEY and CDR2 SMNVEV (reference sequence). Deletions cut 5 bases from V and 0 bases from J, with 11 bases between.

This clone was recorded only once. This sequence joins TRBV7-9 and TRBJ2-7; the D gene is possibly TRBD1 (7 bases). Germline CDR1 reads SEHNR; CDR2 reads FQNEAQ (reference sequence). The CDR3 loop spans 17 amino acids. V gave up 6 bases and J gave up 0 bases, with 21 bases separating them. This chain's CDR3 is CASSPLAGQPSSYEQYF. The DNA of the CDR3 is TGTGCCAGCAGTCCTCTCGCGGGACAGCCAAGCTCCTACGAGCAGTACTTC.

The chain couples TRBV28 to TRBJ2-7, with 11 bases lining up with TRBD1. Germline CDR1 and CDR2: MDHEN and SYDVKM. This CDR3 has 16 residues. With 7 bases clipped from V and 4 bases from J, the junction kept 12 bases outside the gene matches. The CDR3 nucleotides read TGTGCCAGCACTAACATACCGGGACAGGGGGGGTACGAGCAGTACTTC. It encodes CASTNIPGQGGYEQYF.

CDR3 sequence: CAWSVTGANYGYTF. The DNA of the CDR3 is TGTGCCTGGAGTGTCACGGGGGCTAACTATGGCTACACCTTC. V usage is TRBV30 and J usage is TRBJ1-2; maybe TRBD1 (5 bases). Deletions cut 0 bases from V and 0 bases from J, with 8 bases between. The CDR3 consists of 14 residues. Germline CDR1 GTSNPN, CDR2 SVGIG (reference sequence).

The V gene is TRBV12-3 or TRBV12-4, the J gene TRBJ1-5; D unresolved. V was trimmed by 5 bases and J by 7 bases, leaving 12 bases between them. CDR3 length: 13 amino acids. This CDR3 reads CASSAGIEQPQHF. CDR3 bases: TGTGCCAGCAGTGCCGGGATCGAACAGCCCCAGCATTTT.

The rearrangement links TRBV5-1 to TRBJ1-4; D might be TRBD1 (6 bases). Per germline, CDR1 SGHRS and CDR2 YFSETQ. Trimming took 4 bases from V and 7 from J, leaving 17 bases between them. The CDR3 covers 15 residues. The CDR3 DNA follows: TGCGCCAGCAGCCCCCAGGGGCAGCCAGGTGAAAAACTGTTTTTT. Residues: CASSPQGQPGEKLFF.

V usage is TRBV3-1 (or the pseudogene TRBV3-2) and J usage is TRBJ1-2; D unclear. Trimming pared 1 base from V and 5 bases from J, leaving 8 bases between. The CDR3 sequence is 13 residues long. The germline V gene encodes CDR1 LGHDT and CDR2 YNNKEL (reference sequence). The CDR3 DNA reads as TGTGCCAGCAGCCAAGCGGGCTCTTATGGCTACACCTTC. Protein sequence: CASSQAGSYGYTF.

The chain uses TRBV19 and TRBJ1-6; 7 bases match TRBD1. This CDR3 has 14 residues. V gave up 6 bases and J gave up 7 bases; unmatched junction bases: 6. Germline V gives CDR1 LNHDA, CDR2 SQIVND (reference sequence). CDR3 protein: CASRTGQTNSPLHF. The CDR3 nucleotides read TGTGCCAGTAGGACGGGACAGACGAATTCACCCCTCCACTTT. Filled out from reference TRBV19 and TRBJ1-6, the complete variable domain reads DGGITQSPKYLFRKEGQNVTLSCEQNLNHDAMYWYRQDPGQGLRLIYYSQIVNDFQKGDIAEGYSVSREKKESFPLTVTSAQKNPTAFYLCASRTGQTNSPLHFGNGTRLTVT.

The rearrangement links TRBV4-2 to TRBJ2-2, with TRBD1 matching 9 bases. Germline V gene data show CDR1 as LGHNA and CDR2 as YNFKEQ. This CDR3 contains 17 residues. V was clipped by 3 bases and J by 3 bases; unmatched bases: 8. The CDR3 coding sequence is TGTGCCAGCAGCCAGGCCGACAGGGGGGTAGACACCGGGGAGCTGTTTTTT. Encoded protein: CASSQADRGVDTGELFF.

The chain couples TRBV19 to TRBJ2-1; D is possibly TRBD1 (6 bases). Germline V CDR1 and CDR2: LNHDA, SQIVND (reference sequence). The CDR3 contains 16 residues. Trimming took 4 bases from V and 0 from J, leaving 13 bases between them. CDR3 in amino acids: CASSTAMGASYNEQFF. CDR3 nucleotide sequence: TGTGCCAGTAGTACCGCGATGGGGGCCTCCTACAATGAGCAGTTCTTC.

The CDR3 reads CASSLGDTNQPQHF. CDR3 DNA: TGTGCCAGCAGCTTAGGGGACACCAATCAGCCCCAGCATTTT. This chain joins TRBV7-2 and TRBJ1-5; weak D call: TRBD1 (6 bases). The CDR3 sequence is 14 residues long. The germline gives CDR1 SGHTA, CDR2 FQGNSA. V gave up 1 base and J gave up 3 bases, with 7 bases separating them. The full variable domain, in which reference TRBV7-2 and TRBJ1-5 provide the parts outside the CDR3, is GAGVSQSPSNKVTEKGKDVELRCDPISGHTALYWYRQSLGQGLEFLIYFQGNSAPDKSGLPSDRFSAERTGGSVSTLTIQRTQQEDSAVYLCASSLGDTNQPQHFGDGTRLSIL.

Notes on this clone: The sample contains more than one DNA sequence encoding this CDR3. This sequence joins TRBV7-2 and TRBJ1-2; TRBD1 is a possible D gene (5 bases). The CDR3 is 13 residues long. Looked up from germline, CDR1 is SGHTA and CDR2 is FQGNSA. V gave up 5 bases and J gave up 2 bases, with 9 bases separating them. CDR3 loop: CASSRDGNYGYTF. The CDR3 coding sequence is TGTGCCAGCAGCAGGGACGGGAACTATGGCTACACCTTC.

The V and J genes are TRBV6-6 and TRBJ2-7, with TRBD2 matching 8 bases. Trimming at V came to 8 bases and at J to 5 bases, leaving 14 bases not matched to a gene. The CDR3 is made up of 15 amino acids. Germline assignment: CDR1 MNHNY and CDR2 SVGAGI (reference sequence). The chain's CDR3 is CASQIRDTGGNEQYF. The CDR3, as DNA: TGTGCCAGCCAAATTAGGGATACGGGAGGGAACGAGCAGTACTTC.

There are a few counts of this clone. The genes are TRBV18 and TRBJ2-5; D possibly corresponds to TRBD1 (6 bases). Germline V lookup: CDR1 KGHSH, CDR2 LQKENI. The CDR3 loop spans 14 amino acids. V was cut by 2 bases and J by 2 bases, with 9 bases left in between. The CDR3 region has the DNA TGTGCCAGCTCACCAACCGGACAGCAAGAGACCCAGTACTTC. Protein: CASSPTGQQETQYF.

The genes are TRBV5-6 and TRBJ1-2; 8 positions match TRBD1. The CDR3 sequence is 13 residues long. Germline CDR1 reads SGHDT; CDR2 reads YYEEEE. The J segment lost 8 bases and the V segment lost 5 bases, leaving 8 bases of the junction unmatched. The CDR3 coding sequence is TGTGCCAGCAGTTCGGACAGGGCTGGAGGCTACACCTTC. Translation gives CASSSDRAGGYTF.

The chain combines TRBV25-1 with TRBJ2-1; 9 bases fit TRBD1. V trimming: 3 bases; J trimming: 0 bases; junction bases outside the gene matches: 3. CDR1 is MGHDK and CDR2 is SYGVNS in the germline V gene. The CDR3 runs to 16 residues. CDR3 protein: CASSDTDRGSYNEQFF. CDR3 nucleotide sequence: TGTGCCAGCAGTGATACGGACAGGGGCTCCTACAATGAGCAGTTCTTC. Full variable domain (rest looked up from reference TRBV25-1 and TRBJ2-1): EADIYQTPRYLVIGTGKKITLECSQTMGHDKMYWYQQDPGMELHLIHYSYGVNSTEKGDLSSESTVSRIRTEHFPLTLESARPSHTSQYLCASSDTDRGSYNEQFFGPGTRLTVL.

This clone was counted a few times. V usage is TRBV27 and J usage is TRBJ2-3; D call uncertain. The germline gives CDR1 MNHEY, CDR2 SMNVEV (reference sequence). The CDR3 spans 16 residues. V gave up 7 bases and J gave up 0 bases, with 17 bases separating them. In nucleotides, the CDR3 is TGTGCCAGCACTCTTTCCTGGCAACTTAGCACAGATACGCAGTATTTT. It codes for CASTLSWQLSTDTQYF.

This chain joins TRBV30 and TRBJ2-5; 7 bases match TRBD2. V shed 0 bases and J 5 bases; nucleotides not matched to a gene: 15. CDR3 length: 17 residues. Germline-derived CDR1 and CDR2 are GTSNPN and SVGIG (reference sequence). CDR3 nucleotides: TGTGCCTGGAGTGTAGAAGCTCTGCGGGAGAGGTTTGAGACCCAGTACTTC. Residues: CAWSVEALRERFETQYF.

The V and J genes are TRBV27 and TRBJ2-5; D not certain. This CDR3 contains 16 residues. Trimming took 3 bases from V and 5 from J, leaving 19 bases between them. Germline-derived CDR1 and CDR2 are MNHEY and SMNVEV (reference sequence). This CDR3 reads CASSFGFSSPQETQYF. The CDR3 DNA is TGTGCCAGCAGTTTCGGCTTTTCGAGCCCCCAGGAGACCCAGTACTTC.

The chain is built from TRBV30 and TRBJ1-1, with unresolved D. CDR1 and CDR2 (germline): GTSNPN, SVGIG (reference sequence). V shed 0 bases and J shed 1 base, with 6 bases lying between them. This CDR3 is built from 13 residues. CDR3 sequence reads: CAWSVRGNTEAFF. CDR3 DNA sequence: TGTGCCTGGAGTGTGAGAGGGAACACTGAAGCTTTCTTT.

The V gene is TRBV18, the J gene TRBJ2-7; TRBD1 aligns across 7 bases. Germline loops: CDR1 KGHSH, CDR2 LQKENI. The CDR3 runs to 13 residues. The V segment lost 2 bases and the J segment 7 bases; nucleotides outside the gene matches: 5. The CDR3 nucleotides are TGTGCCAGCTCACCAAGGGACAGTCGGGAGCAGTACTTC. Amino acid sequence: CASSPRDSREQYF.

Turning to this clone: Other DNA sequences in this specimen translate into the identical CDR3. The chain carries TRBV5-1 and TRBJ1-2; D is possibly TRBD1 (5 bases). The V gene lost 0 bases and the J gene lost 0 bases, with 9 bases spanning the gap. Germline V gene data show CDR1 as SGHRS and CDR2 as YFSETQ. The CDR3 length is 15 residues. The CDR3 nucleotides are TGCGCCAGCAGCTTGGCGCCAGGGTCTAACTATGGCTACACCTTC. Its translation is CASSLAPGSNYGYTF.